Shown below are 21 T cell receptor beta chains from a single sample sequenced in a study of shared clonotypes between healthy human individuals. CD45RO-negative cells were positively selected for CCR7, leaving out terminally differentiated effector memory CD45RA+ cells. Some clones are missing from TCRdb's copy, which holds only in-frame ones; the method was immunoSEQ multiplex PCR. The table lists about 2.1 million clones, just under 95% of them singletons, with roughly 1.7% in the top ten. The sequenced sample consisted of naive CD8+ T cells from PBMCs. The receptor set was obtained from a man aged 18 to 29 in good health. Some clones in this sample may be carry-over from other donors' samples.

This chain uses TRBV27 with TRBJ2-7; 10 positions match TRBD1. The CDR3 extends over 15 amino acids. Germline CDR1 and CDR2: MNHEY and SMNVEV (reference sequence). The J segment lost 5 bases and the V segment lost 6 bases, leaving 10 bases of the junction unmatched. The CDR3 is CASSPVGTGANEQYF. The CDR3 nucleotides read TGTGCCAGCAGCCCAGTAGGGACAGGGGCCAACGAGCAGTACTTC.

The rearrangement joins TRBV19 to TRBJ1-2; the D is unclear. The CDR3 length is 13 residues. Germline CDR1 reads LNHDA; CDR2 reads SQIVND (reference sequence). Trimming cost V 7 bases and J 5 bases, with 14 bases left between them. The CDR3 DNA reads as TGTGCCAGTACCGACCAGAACGCATATGGCTACACCTTC. Protein sequence: CASTDQNAYGYTF.

The CDR3 DNA reads as TGTGCCAGCAGCTTGAGTATGGGCAAAAGCTCCTACGAGCAGTACTTC. Its translation: CASSLSMGKSSYEQYF. This chain uses TRBV5-4 with TRBJ2-7; no definite D call. CDR3 length equals 16 residues. Germline V CDR1 and CDR2: SGHNT, YYREEE (reference sequence). Trimming took off 1 base at V and 0 bases at J, with 14 bases between the two ends.

As to this clone: Additional DNA sequences in this sample encode the identical CDR3. This chain connects TRBV27 to TRBJ2-7; D remains ambiguous. Looked up from germline, CDR1 is MNHEY and CDR2 is SMNVEV (reference sequence). V was trimmed by 3 bases and J by 0 bases, leaving 6 bases between them. The CDR3 is 13 residues long. The CDR3 DNA is TGTGCCAGCAGTTTCGCGGTCTCCTACGAGCAGTACTTC. Its translation: CASSFAVSYEQYF.

This clone has a single count. CDR3 sequence reads: CASSKREGPGELFF. The CDR3 coding sequence is TGTGCCAGCAGTAAGCGGGAGGGCCCCGGGGAGCTGTTTTTT. The chain couples TRBV7-9 to TRBJ2-2; TRBD2 matches at 10 bases. V lost 6 bases and J lost 6; bases outside the gene matches: 4. The CDR3 consists of 14 residues. Germline lookup yields CDR1 SEHNR and CDR2 FQNEAQ (reference sequence).

The chain is built from TRBV27 and TRBJ1-1; 8 bases line up with TRBD1. The germline gives CDR1 MNHEY, CDR2 SMNVEV (reference sequence). The V gene end was trimmed by 4 bases and the J gene end by 5 bases; junction bases not matched to a gene: 3. This CDR3 has 13 residues. Here the CDR3 DNA reads TGTGCCAGCAGTTCCAGGGGGCAGACTGAAGCTTTCTTT. Its protein product is CASSSRGQTEAFF.

CDR3 sequence reads: CASSLDTSGNTGELFF. In DNA form, the CDR3 reads TGTGCCAGCAGCTTAGACACTAGCGGAAACACCGGGGAGCTGTTTTTT. The V gene is TRBV7-3, the J gene TRBJ2-2; 8 bases match TRBD2. This CDR3 is 16 amino acids long. CDR1 SGHTA and CDR2 FQGTGA come from the germline V gene. The trim removed 2 bases at V and 2 bases at J, leaving 4 bases unmatched.

This rearrangement joins TRBV19 to TRBJ2-2; D remains unclear. From germline, CDR1 is LNHDA and CDR2 SQIVND (reference sequence). V was pared by 7 bases and J by 6 bases, with 9 bases between. CDR3 size: 12 residues. The CDR3 loop is CASIKGPGELFF. DNA of the CDR3: TGTGCCAGTATTAAAGGGCCCGGGGAGCTGTTTTTT.

CDR3 sequence: CASSYAGGVRTEAFF. CDR3 nucleotides: TGTGCCAGCAGTTACGCGGGCGGGGTCAGGACTGAAGCTTTCTTT. This rearrangement joins TRBV6-5 to TRBJ1-1, with no clear D. V lost 2 bases to trimming and J lost 5 bases, with 15 bases between them. The germline CDR1 and CDR2 sequences are MNHEY and SVGAGI. The CDR3 length is 15 residues.

The chain combines TRBV11-2 with TRBJ2-7; 7 bases are a match to TRBD2. Germline loops: CDR1 SGHAT, CDR2 FQNNGV. Trimming at V came to 1 base and at J to 2 bases, leaving 5 bases not matched to a gene. CDR3 length: 15 residues. The CDR3 region has the DNA TGTGCCAGCAGCTTAGTGGCTAGCGGACCCTACGAGCAGTACTTC. Amino acids: CASSLVASGPYEQYF.

The chain has TRBV6-6 and TRBJ1-4, with D uncertain. The germline V gene encodes CDR1 MNHNY and CDR2 SVGAGI (reference sequence). The CDR3 length is 14 residues. V lost 5 bases, J lost 8 bases, and 15 bases lay in between. The CDR3 sequence is CASSNRARSEKLFF. The CDR3 DNA sequence: TGTGCCAGCAGTAATAGGGCCCGGTCAGAAAAACTGTTTTTT.

The CDR3 protein is CASSQDRTSGYNEQFF. DNA of the CDR3: TGCGCCAGCAGCCAGGATAGGACTAGCGGTTACAATGAGCAGTTCTTC. The chain is built from TRBV4-1 and TRBJ2-1; the match to TRBD2 covers 10 bases. The ends lost 3 bases at V and 4 bases at J; junction bases unmatched: 6. CDR1 is MGHRA, CDR2 YSYEKL, per germline. The CDR3 is 16 residues long.

The count of this clone is one. This rearrangement joins TRBV28 to TRBJ2-7, with no clear D. CDR1 is MDHEN and CDR2 is SYDVKM in the germline V gene. The CDR3 loop spans 15 amino acids. The V end lost 3 bases, the J end lost 7 bases, and 19 bases lay between the germline ends. The CDR3 spells CASSFSVSPWWEQYF. CDR3 coding DNA: TGTGCCAGCAGTTTTTCTGTCTCCCCTTGGTGGGAGCAGTACTTC.

This chain links TRBV4-2 with TRBJ2-3, with 8 bases identical to TRBD1. The CDR3 spans 16 residues. V lost 4 bases and J lost 3; bases outside the gene matches: 9. Germline V gene lookup returns CDR1 LGHNA and CDR2 YNFKEQ. This CDR3 reads CASSLRTGQATDTQYF. DNA for the CDR3: TGTGCCAGCAGCCTTCGGACAGGGCAGGCGACAGATACGCAGTATTTT.

J is TRBJ2-1 and V is TRBV7-9, with 8 bases that match TRBD1. Germline-derived CDR1 and CDR2 are SEHNR and FQNEAQ (reference sequence). Trimming took 4 bases from V and 12 from J; bases not matched to a gene: 8. This CDR3 region has 13 residues. The CDR3 DNA is TGTGCCAGCAGCTCTGGACAGGGTACTGGGCAGTTCTTC. It translates to CASSSGQGTGQFF.

V gene TRBV11-2 combines with J gene TRBJ2-3; D may correspond to TRBD1 or TRBD2 (5 bases each). The ends were cut back, 5 bases at V and 2 bases at J, with 17 bases in the middle. Germline loops: CDR1 SGHAT, CDR2 FQNNGV. The CDR3 contains 16 residues. CDR3 amino acids: CASSQSGTPSTDTQYF. As DNA, the CDR3 is TGTGCCAGCAGCCAATCCGGGACCCCATCCACAGATACGCAGTATTTT.

The V gene is TRBV7-6, the J gene TRBJ2-7; 13 bases map to TRBD2. In germline, CDR1 is SGHVS, CDR2 FNYEAQ. The length of the CDR3 is 16 residues. Germline trimming cut 2 bases from V and 5 bases from J; bases unmatched to any gene: 6. The chain's CDR3 is CASSLRTSGSRDEQYF. CDR3 nucleotide sequence: TGTGCCAGCAGCTTAAGGACTAGCGGGAGTAGGGACGAGCAGTACTTC.

This sequence joins TRBV7-2 and TRBJ2-4; tentatively, D is TRBD1 or TRBD2 (6 bases each). In germline, CDR1 is SGHTA, CDR2 FQGNSA. Trimming removed 5 bases from V and 4 bases from J, with 18 bases in between. The CDR3 is 16 residues long. CDR3 region: CASSPTVWGAKNIQYF. In nucleotides, the CDR3 is TGTGCCAGCAGCCCCACGGTGTGGGGGGCGAAAAACATTCAGTACTTC.

The chain uses TRBV4-3 and TRBJ2-2, with 9 bases matching TRBD2. V dropped 4 bases and J dropped 0; count of bases not matched to a gene: 3. The CDR3 has 16 amino acids. CDR1 is LGHNA, CDR2 YSLEER, per germline. The CDR3 spells CASSPRLAANTGELFF. The CDR3 DNA reads as TGCGCCAGCAGCCCTAGACTAGCGGCGAACACCGGGGAGCTGTTTTTT.

V usage is TRBV27 and J usage is TRBJ2-1; tentatively, D is TRBD1 or TRBD2 (5 bases each). Trimming stripped 2 bases from V and 10 bases from J, with 9 bases between. In germline, CDR1 is MNHEY, CDR2 SMNVEV (reference sequence). This CDR3 region has 12 residues. The CDR3 DNA sequence: TGTGCCAGCAGTTTAACGGGGCTCGAGCAGTTCTTC. As protein: CASSLTGLEQFF.

This sequence joins TRBV12-5 and TRBJ1-1, with D unresolved. This CDR3 contains 13 residues. V lost 7 bases to trimming and J lost 0 bases, with 9 bases between them. Germline V gene data show CDR1 as LGHNT and CDR2 as FRNRAP. The CDR3 region is CASAPDMNTEAFF. CDR3 sequence (DNA): TGTGCTAGTGCCCCAGACATGAACACTGAAGCTTTCTTT.